The source of this T cell receptor (beta chain) is a study of CD8 T cells in Susac syndrome. Findings and limits, study-wide: Clonal expansion of Susac CD8+ cells peaked in TEMRA cells, and it also peaked in active patients.

RNA in amounts of roughly 0.5 to 1 ug was reverse transcribed with random hexamers. MiXCR, applied by TCRdb to the immunoSEQ multiplex PCR reads, yields one record per CDR3 protein. The sample lists 120,000 or so distinct CDR3 sequences, just under 95% occurring once. As regards this clonotype: Its antigen is still unknown.

The specimen was CD8+ T cells from PBMCs. The origin of this receptor is a human donor with Susac syndrome.

In DNA, the CDR3 is TGTGCTAGTGGTGGGGAGGGTTGGTACAATGAGCAGTTCTTC. Translated, it gives CASGGEGWYNEQFF. This chain uses TRBV12-5 with TRBJ2-1; 7 nucleotides agree with TRBD2. The CDR3 is 14 residues long. The V gene's germline CDR1 is LGHNT and CDR2 FRNRAP. The ends lost 5 bases at V and 4 bases at J; junction bases unmatched: 5.